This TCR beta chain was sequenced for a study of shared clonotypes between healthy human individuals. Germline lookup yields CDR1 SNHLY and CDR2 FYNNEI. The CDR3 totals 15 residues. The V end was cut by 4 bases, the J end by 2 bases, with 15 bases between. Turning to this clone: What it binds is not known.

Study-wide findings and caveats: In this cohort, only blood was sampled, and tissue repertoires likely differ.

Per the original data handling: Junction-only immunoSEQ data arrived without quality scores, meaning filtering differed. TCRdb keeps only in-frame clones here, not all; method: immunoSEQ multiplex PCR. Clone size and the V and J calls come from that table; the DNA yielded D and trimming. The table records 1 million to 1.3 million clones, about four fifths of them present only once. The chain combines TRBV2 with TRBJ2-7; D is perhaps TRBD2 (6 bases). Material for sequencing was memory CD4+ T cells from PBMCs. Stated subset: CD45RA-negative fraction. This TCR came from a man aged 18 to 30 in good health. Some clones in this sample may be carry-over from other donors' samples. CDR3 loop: CASSGGGALPYEQYF. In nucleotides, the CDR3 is TGTGCCAGCAGTGGAGGCGGGGCGTTGCCCTACGAGCAGTACTTC.